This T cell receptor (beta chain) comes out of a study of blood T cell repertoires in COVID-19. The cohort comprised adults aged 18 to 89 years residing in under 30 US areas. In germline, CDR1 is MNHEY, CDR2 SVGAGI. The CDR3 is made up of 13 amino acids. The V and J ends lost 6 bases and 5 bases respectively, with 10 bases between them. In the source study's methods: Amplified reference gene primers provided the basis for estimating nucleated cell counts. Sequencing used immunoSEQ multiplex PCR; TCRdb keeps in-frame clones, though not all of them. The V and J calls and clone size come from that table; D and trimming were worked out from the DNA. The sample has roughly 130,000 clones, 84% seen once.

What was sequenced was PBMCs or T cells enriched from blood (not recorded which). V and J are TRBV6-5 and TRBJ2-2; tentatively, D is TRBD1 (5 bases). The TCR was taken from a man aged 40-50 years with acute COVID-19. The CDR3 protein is CASSDAGTGELFF. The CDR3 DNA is TGTGCCAGCAGCGACGCAGGGACCGGGGAGCTGTTTTTT.